Listed here are 25 T cell receptor beta chains from one sample, sequenced in a study of early T cells in non-severe SARS-CoV-2 infection. MiXCR, applied by TCRdb to the 5' RACE reads, yields one record per CDR3 protein. The sample holds 70,000 to 85,000 distinct CDR3 sequences, roughly an eighth seen once. Sequencing was done on a sample of whole blood. Receptors were obtained from an adult who was a healthcare worker with PCR-confirmed SARS-CoV-2 infection or an uninfected control (not recorded which).

This clonotype was counted many times. This chain joins TRBV20-1 and TRBJ2-5; 7 bases are shared with TRBD1. After removal of 6 bases from V and 3 bases from J, the junction contained 7 bases not matched to a gene. From germline, CDR1 is DFQATT and CDR2 SNEGSKA (reference sequence). The CDR3 sequence is 13 residues long. The CDR3 region has the DNA TGCAGTGCCGAGACAGGGTGGAAAGAGACCCAGTACTTC. Its translation: CSAETGWKETQYF.

This clonotype occurred a few times. V gene TRBV5-4 combines with J gene TRBJ1-2, with TRBD1 matching over 9 bases. CDR3 size: 13 residues. Germline lookup yields CDR1 SGHNT and CDR2 YYREEE (reference sequence). V was clipped by 4 bases and J by 8 bases; unmatched bases: 6. The DNA of the CDR3 is TGTGCCAGCAGCCCGCCGGACAGGGGCGGCTACACCTTC. Amino acid sequence: CASSPPDRGGYTF.

This clonotype came up a few times. The chain links TRBV14 to TRBJ2-7; D possibly corresponds to TRBD2 (6 bases). Trimming stripped 5 bases from V and 4 bases from J, with 18 bases between. The CDR3 is made up of 15 amino acids. The germline gives CDR1 SGHDN, CDR2 FVKESK. The CDR3 is CASSSGVGALYEQYF. For the CDR3, the DNA is TGTGCCAGCAGCTCGGGGGTAGGGGCGTTATACGAGCAGTACTTC.

This clonotype was found many times. The CDR3 DNA sequence: TGTGCCAGCAGTCACCGGACTGGGAAGGAGACCCAGTACTTC. This codes for CASSHRTGKETQYF. The chain is built from TRBV27 and TRBJ2-5, with a possible D match to TRBD2 (5 bases). Trimming stripped 5 bases from V and 5 bases from J, with 15 bases between. This CDR3 region has 14 residues. Germline-derived CDR1 and CDR2 are MNHEY and SMNVEV (reference sequence).

The chain is built from TRBV6-5 and TRBJ2-2; D possibly corresponds to TRBD1 (8 bases). Germline CDR1 and CDR2: MNHEY and SVGAGI. CDR3 size: 15 residues. V gave up 6 bases and J gave up 3 bases, with 14 bases separating them. The CDR3 reads CASSLTGGDTGELFF. For the CDR3, the DNA is TGTGCCAGCAGCCTAACAGGGGGGGACACCGGGGAGCTGTTTTTT.

This clonotype has ten or more counts. This rearrangement joins TRBV7-9 to TRBJ1-4; D perhaps matches TRBD1 (5 bases). CDR1 and CDR2 (germline): SEHNR, FQNEAQ (reference sequence). There are 15 residues in the CDR3. With 0 bases removed from V and 2 bases from J, the gap between germline ends came to 7 bases. CDR3 coding DNA: TGTGCCAGCAGCTTAGCCGGGGCGACTAATGAAAAACTGTTTTTT. This encodes CASSLAGATNEKLFF. Full variable domain (rest looked up from reference TRBV7-9 and TRBJ1-4): DTGVSQNPRHKITKRGQNVTFRCDPISEHNRLYWYRQTLGQGPEFLTYFQNEAQLEKSRLLSDRFSAERPKGSFSTLEIQRTEQGDSAMYLCASSLAGATNEKLFFGSGTQLSVL.

Many counts were recorded for this clonotype. The chain has TRBV6-5 and TRBJ2-1; 10 positions match TRBD1. CDR1 and CDR2 (germline): MNHEY, SVGAGI. This CDR3 spans 15 amino acids. The trim removed 6 bases at V and 7 bases at J, leaving 9 bases unmatched. The CDR3 DNA follows: TGTGCCAGCAGCCCCGGGACAGGGGTTATGAATGAGCAGTTCTTC. Encoded protein: CASSPGTGVMNEQFF.

This clonotype has a handful of counts. The chain has TRBV29-1 and TRBJ2-7; maybe TRBD1 (6 bases). The CDR3 is made up of 12 amino acids. CDR1 and CDR2 from the germline V gene are SQVTM and ANQGSEA. Deletions cut 4 bases from V and 1 base from J, with 8 bases between. The CDR3, as DNA: TGCAGCGTTGGACAGGTATCCTACGAGCAGTACTTC. Protein product: CSVGQVSYEQYF.

The CDR3 sequence: CASTTRTGMRTKNIQYF. The CDR3, as DNA: TGTGCCAGCACCACCCGCACGGGAATGAGAACCAAAAACATTCAGTACTTC. The genes are TRBV6-5 and TRBJ2-4; possibly TRBD2 for D (5 bases). V lost 7 bases, J lost 2 bases, and 21 bases lay in between. The CDR3 consists of 17 residues. Germline V CDR1 and CDR2: MNHEY, SVGAGI.

There are a few counts of this clonotype. The V call is TRBV5-1, the J call TRBJ1-1; 8 bases align to TRBD1. V was pared by 4 bases and J by 0 bases, with 2 bases of the junction left unmatched. The CDR3 covers 14 residues. The germline V gene encodes CDR1 SGHRS and CDR2 YFSETQ. The CDR3 loop is CASSPDRVNTEAFF. The DNA of the CDR3 is TGCGCCAGCAGCCCGGACAGGGTGAACACTGAAGCTTTCTTT.

This clonotype was found many times. The chain combines TRBV25-1 with TRBJ2-3; no firm D call. In germline, CDR1 is MGHDK, CDR2 SYGVNS. This CDR3 is built from 16 residues. Trimming stripped 5 bases from V and 0 bases from J, with 15 bases between. The CDR3: CASSIPDFSSTDTQYF. CDR3 nucleotides: TGTGCCAGCAGTATCCCGGATTTTTCTAGCACAGATACGCAGTATTTT.

The rearrangement links TRBV11-2 to TRBJ2-7; no definite D call. CDR1 and CDR2 from the germline V gene are SGHAT and FQNNGV. V lost 0 bases and J lost 3, with 3 bases in between. This CDR3 is 12 amino acids long. The CDR3: CASSLDVYEQYF. As DNA, the CDR3 is TGTGCCAGCAGCTTAGACGTCTACGAGCAGTACTTC. Complete variable domain (other parts from reference TRBV11-2 and TRBJ2-7): EAGVAQSPRYKIIEKRQSVAFWCNPISGHATLYWYQQILGQGPKLLIQFQNNGVVDDSQLPKDRFSAERLKGVDSTLKIQPAKLEDSAVYLCASSLDVYEQYFGPGTRLTVT.

The chain combines TRBV11-2 with TRBJ1-3; the D is unclear. Germline-derived CDR1 and CDR2 are SGHAT and FQNNGV. The CDR3 consists of 15 residues. V dropped 4 bases and J dropped 1 base, with 11 bases sitting between them. The CDR3 loop is CASSSLVASGNTIYF. CDR3 in DNA: TGTGCCAGCAGCTCCCTTGTGGCTTCTGGAAACACCATATATTTT.

This clonotype was picked up many times. This chain connects TRBV12-3 or TRBV12-4 to TRBJ1-2; D not resolved. Trimming shortened V by 11 bases and J by 6 bases, and 16 bases separated the two germline ends. CDR3 length equals 12 residues. DNA of the CDR3: TGTGCCTGCGAAAGAGGGTATAATGGCTACACCTTC. Translation: CACERGYNGYTF.

The chain is built from TRBV20-1 and TRBJ2-1; D tentatively reads TRBD1 or TRBD2 (6 bases each). V was cut by 2 bases and J by 6 bases, with 17 bases left in between. CDR1 DFQATT and CDR2 SNEGSKA come from the germline V gene (reference sequence). The CDR3 totals 15 residues. CDR3 amino acids: CSARLTRGGINEQFF. CDR3 bases: TGCAGTGCTAGATTGACTAGAGGGGGGATCAATGAGCAGTTCTTC.

This rearrangement joins TRBV7-9 to TRBJ2-2, with TRBD1 matching over 10 bases. From germline, CDR1 is SEHNR and CDR2 FQNEAQ (reference sequence). The V segment lost 3 bases and the J segment 4 bases; nucleotides outside the gene matches: 5. This CDR3 is 16 amino acids long. The CDR3 DNA follows: TGTGCCAGCAGCTTGGCCGGGACAGGGGCCACCGGGGAGCTGTTTTTT. Translating it yields CASSLAGTGATGELFF.

This clonotype was seen at least ten times. The genes are TRBV5-6 and TRBJ2-2, with TRBD2 matching 8 bases. The germline gives CDR1 SGHDT, CDR2 YYEEEE. This CDR3 comprises 17 residues. Trimming cost V 3 bases and J 5 bases; bases outside gene matches: 12. CDR3 sequence: CASSSAGTSGWTGELFF. As DNA, the CDR3 is TGTGCCAGCAGCTCGGCCGGGACTAGTGGTTGGACCGGGGAGCTGTTTTTT.

As DNA, the CDR3 is TGTGCCAGCAGCTTAACAGGGTCCACCCAGGTAGAGAGATACGAGCAGTACTTC. Amino acids: CASSLTGSTQVERYEQYF. The chain uses TRBV11-2 and TRBJ2-7, with D maybe TRBD1 (6 bases). Germline loops: CDR1 SGHAT, CDR2 FQNNGV. V was cut by 2 bases and J by 4 bases, with 24 bases left in between. This CDR3 is 18 amino acids long.

The table lists this clonotype with many counts. V is TRBV29-1 and J is TRBJ1-2, with a tentative D call TRBD1 (5 bases). This CDR3 contains 13 residues. Trimming removed 3 bases at V and 8 bases at J, with 16 bases between. Germline V gene lookup returns CDR1 SQVTM and CDR2 ANQGSEA. The CDR3 DNA is TGCAGCGTTGAGTGGAGGGACGGCCAGGGCTACACCTTC. Translated, it gives CSVEWRDGQGYTF.

In its sample, this clonotype was seen many times. This chain uses TRBV7-2 with TRBJ2-3; D is possibly TRBD2 (6 bases). V was clipped by 3 bases and J by 3 bases, with 10 bases between them. CDR1 is SGHTA, CDR2 FQGNSA, per germline. The CDR3 length is 14 residues. CDR3 nucleotide sequence: TGTGCCAGCAGCTTGAGTGCGGGGACAGATACGCAGTATTTT. This sequence encodes CASSLSAGTDTQYF.

There are many counts of this clonotype. The V gene is TRBV21-1, the J gene TRBJ2-1. TRBV21-1 is a pseudogene locus. CDR3 size: 16 residues. The CDR3 protein is CASSGLTTSSYNEQFF. In nucleotides, the CDR3 is TGTGCCAGCAGCGGTCTGACAACGAGCTCCTACAATGAGCAGTTCTTC.

This clonotype was counted a few times. The chain is built from TRBV9 and TRBJ2-7; 9 bases agree with TRBD1. This CDR3 spans 16 amino acids. With 4 bases clipped from V and 2 bases from J, the junction kept 10 bases outside the gene matches. Germline lookup yields CDR1 SGDLS and CDR2 YYNGEE. CDR3 bases: TGTGCCAGCAGCCCATTTAGGGACAGGGCCACCTACGAGCAGTACTTC. Its translation is CASSPFRDRATYEQYF.

The CDR3 protein is CASTASPPDTQYF. As DNA, the CDR3 is TGTGCCAGTACCGCCTCCCCCCCCGATACGCAGTATTTT. V is TRBV19 and J is TRBJ2-3; D call uncertain. From germline, CDR1 is LNHDA and CDR2 SQIVND (reference sequence). The CDR3 contains 13 residues. Trimming pared 7 bases from V and 6 bases from J, leaving 14 bases between.

The gene calls are TRBV29-1 and TRBJ2-7; no definite D call. Trimming stripped 1 base from V and 7 bases from J, with 14 bases between. The CDR3 is 13 amino acids. Germline values: CDR1 SQVTM, CDR2 ANQGSEA. CDR3 nucleotides: TGCAGCGTTGAAGGCGAGCTGGCTGGGGAGCAGTACTTC. It specifies CSVEGELAGEQYF.

The CDR3 reads CASSLYTF. The CDR3 nucleotides are TGTGCCAGCAGTCTCTACACCTTC. J is TRBJ1-2 and V is TRBV7-9; D gene uncertain. V was shortened by 6 bases and J by 10 bases, with 3 bases between the two germline ends. Germline lookup yields CDR1 SEHNR and CDR2 FQNEAQ (reference sequence). The CDR3 totals 8 residues.